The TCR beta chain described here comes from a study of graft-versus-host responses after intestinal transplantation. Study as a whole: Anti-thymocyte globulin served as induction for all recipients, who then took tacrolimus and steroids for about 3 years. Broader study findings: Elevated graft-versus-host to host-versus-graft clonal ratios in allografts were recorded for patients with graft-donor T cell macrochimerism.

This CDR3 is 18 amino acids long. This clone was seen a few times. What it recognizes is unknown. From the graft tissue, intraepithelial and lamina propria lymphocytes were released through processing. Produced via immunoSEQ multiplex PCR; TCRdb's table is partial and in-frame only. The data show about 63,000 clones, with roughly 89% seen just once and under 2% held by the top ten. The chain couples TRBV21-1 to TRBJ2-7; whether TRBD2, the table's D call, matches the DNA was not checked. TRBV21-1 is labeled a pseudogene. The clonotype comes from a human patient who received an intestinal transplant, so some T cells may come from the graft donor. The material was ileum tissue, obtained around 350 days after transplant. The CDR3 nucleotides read TGTGCCAGCAGCAAAGCGCTAGTAGGTCTGGGAGACTCCTACGAGCAGTACTTC. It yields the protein CASSKALVGLGDSYEQYF.